Below are 19 T cell receptor beta chains sequenced from a single sample in a study of blood T cell repertoires in COVID-19. Repertoires were generated with immunoSEQ multiplex PCR, while TCRdb's copy carries only in-frame clones and drops some. The sample consists of about 330,000 clones, roughly 86% of them appearing once. Sequencing was carried out using PBMCs or T cells enriched from blood (not recorded which). These receptors were collected from a woman in her twenties or thirties who had recovered from COVID-19.

V gene TRBV7-2 combines with J gene TRBJ2-3, with 12 positions matching TRBD2. The germline V gene has CDR1 SGHTA and CDR2 FQGNSA. CDR3 length: 16 residues. With 5 bases clipped from V and 4 bases from J, the junction kept 7 bases outside the gene matches. As DNA, the CDR3 is TGTGCCAGCAGCACTCTAGCGGGGGGGAGGGCAGATACGCAGTATTTT. Protein sequence: CASSTLAGGRADTQYF.

J is TRBJ1-5 and V is TRBV19, with D perhaps TRBD1 (5 bases). The CDR3 is made up of 16 amino acids. Germline V gene data show CDR1 as LNHDA and CDR2 as SQIVND (reference sequence). The V end was cut by 9 bases, the J end by 4 bases, with 22 bases between. The CDR3 nucleotides read TGTGCCAGCACCCTTCAGGGTGACGCGCGGAATCAGCCCCAGCATTTT. It codes for CASTLQGDARNQPQHF.

J is TRBJ1-5 and V is TRBV30, with D unresolved. V was cut by 1 base and J by 5 bases, with 9 bases left in between. The CDR3 is made up of 13 amino acids. Germline-derived CDR1 and CDR2 are GTSNPN and SVGIG (reference sequence). The CDR3 nucleotides read TGTGCCTGGAGTGATAGCTCCGATCAGCCCCAGCATTTT. Translated, it gives CAWSDSSDQPQHF.

The genes are TRBV6-4 and TRBJ2-3; the match to TRBD2 covers 11 bases. J was trimmed by 6 bases and V by 5 bases; bases with no gene match: 13. The germline V gene encodes CDR1 MRHNA and CDR2 SNTAGT. The CDR3 is 17 amino acids. The CDR3 sequence: CASSSRPSGGSWDTQYF. DNA for the CDR3: TGTGCCAGCAGTTCTCGCCCTAGCGGGGGGTCCTGGGATACGCAGTATTTT.

The V gene is TRBV15, the J gene TRBJ1-5; TRBD1 is a possible D gene (6 bases). Germline V gene data show CDR1 as LNHNV and CDR2 as YYDKDF (reference sequence). V was shortened by 5 bases and J by 2 bases, with 13 bases between the two germline ends. CDR3 size: 15 residues. The CDR3 DNA reads as TGTGCCACCAGCGCGGGGGCTAGGGGCAATCAGCCCCAGCATTTT. This gives the protein CATSAGARGNQPQHF. Based on the CDR3 plus reference TRBV15 and TRBJ1-5, the full variable domain is DAMVIQNPRYQVTQFGKPVTLSCSQTLNHNVMYWYQQKSSQAPKLLFHYYDKDFNNEADTPDNFQSRRPNTSFCFLDIRSPGLGDTAMYLCATSAGARGNQPQHFGDGTRLSIL.

The CDR3 nucleotides are TGCGCCAGCAGCCCAACAGGACAGGGCCTCTATGGCTACACCTTC. This gives the protein CASSPTGQGLYGYTF. The rearrangement joins TRBV4-1 to TRBJ1-2, with 8 bases that match TRBD1. Germline V gene sequence: CDR1 MGHRA, CDR2 YSYEKL. J gave up 4 bases and V 4 bases, and 8 bases lay outside the gene matches. There are 15 residues in the CDR3.

The V and J genes are TRBV18 and TRBJ1-2; 9 bases map to TRBD1. V shed 3 bases and J 4 bases; nucleotides not matched to a gene: 6. This CDR3 contains 15 residues. Germline V gene lookup returns CDR1 KGHSH and CDR2 LQKENI. For the CDR3, the DNA is TGTGCCAGCTCACCTGGGACAGGGTTGGCCTATGGCTACACCTTC. This encodes CASSPGTGLAYGYTF.

The V call is TRBV5-1, the J call TRBJ2-5, with TRBD1 identical over 9 bases. Germline V CDR1 and CDR2: SGHRS, YFSETQ. This CDR3 has 14 residues. V dropped 5 bases and J dropped 4; count of bases not matched to a gene: 6. CDR3 in amino acids: CASRYTGGRETQYF. CDR3 bases: TGCGCCAGCAGATATACAGGGGGCCGAGAGACCCAGTACTTC.

This rearrangement joins TRBV7-6 to TRBJ1-4, with TRBD1 matching 8 bases. The germline V gene encodes CDR1 SGHVS and CDR2 FNYEAQ. J lost 4 bases, V lost 1 base, and 2 bases had no gene match. The CDR3 is 15 amino acids. CDR3 loop: CASSLGDRLNEKLFF. Here the CDR3 DNA reads TGTGCCAGCAGCTTAGGGGACAGGCTTAATGAAAAACTGTTTTTT.

This chain joins TRBV9 and TRBJ2-3, with 10 nucleotides matching TRBD1. The CDR3 covers 14 residues. Germline CDR1 SGDLS, CDR2 YYNGEE. The V gene end was trimmed by 6 bases and the J gene end by 4 bases; junction bases not matched to a gene: 5. CDR3: CASKPGQGSDTQYF. DNA for the CDR3: TGTGCCAGCAAGCCGGGACAGGGGTCAGATACGCAGTATTTT.

The rearrangement joins TRBV3-1 (or the pseudogene TRBV3-2) to TRBJ2-1; 9 bases agree with TRBD2. The CDR3 contains 14 residues. V lost 4 bases to trimming and J lost 6 bases; unmatched junction nucleotides: 4. CDR1 LGHDT and CDR2 YNNKEL come from the germline V gene (reference sequence). Here the CDR3 DNA reads TGTGCCAGCAGCCCGCGGGGGGGCCGCAATGAGCAGTTCTTC. Translating it yields CASSPRGGRNEQFF.

The chain recombines TRBV19 with TRBJ1-2; D is uncertain. Germline V gene lookup returns CDR1 LNHDA and CDR2 SQIVND (reference sequence). CDR3 length equals 14 residues. V was pared by 9 bases and J by 0 bases, with 14 bases between. The CDR3 loop reads CASQRVIANYGYTF. For the CDR3, the DNA is TGTGCCAGCCAGCGCGTTATTGCTAACTATGGCTACACCTTC. Full variable domain (missing parts from reference TRBV19 and TRBJ1-2): DGGITQSPKYLFRKEGQNVTLSCEQNLNHDAMYWYRQDPGQGLRLIYYSQIVNDFQKGDIAEGYSVSREKKESFPLTVTSAQKNPTAFYLCASQRVIANYGYTFGSGTRLTVV.

The chain joins TRBV7-9 to TRBJ2-2; 11 bases are shared with TRBD2. Germline values: CDR1 SEHNR, CDR2 FQNEAQ (reference sequence). V trimming: 3 bases; J trimming: 6 bases; junction bases outside the gene matches: 9. The CDR3 contains 17 residues. The CDR3, as DNA: TGTGCCAGCAGCTTGACTAGCGGGGTGATGTACGCCGGGGAGCTGTTTTTT. Encoded protein: CASSLTSGVMYAGELFF.

The J gene is TRBJ1-1, the V gene TRBV7-9; D is unresolved. The V end was cut by 3 bases, the J end by 3 bases, with 5 bases between. Per germline, CDR1 SEHNR and CDR2 FQNEAQ (reference sequence). The CDR3 covers 12 residues. In DNA, the CDR3 is TGTGCCAGCAGCTTCCCAGACACTGAAGCTTTCTTT. As protein: CASSFPDTEAFF.

The V call is TRBV19, the J call TRBJ2-1; 8 bases map to TRBD2. The germline V gene encodes CDR1 LNHDA and CDR2 SQIVND (reference sequence). V was clipped by 5 bases and J by 5 bases; unmatched bases: 11. CDR3 size: 16 residues. This chain's CDR3 is CASSQTSGSINNEQFF. The CDR3 DNA sequence: TGTGCCAGTAGTCAAACTAGCGGATCCATTAACAATGAGCAGTTCTTC.

This chain joins TRBV5-5 and TRBJ1-1; 8 nucleotides agree with TRBD1. The V segment lost 4 bases and the J segment 4 bases; nucleotides outside the gene matches: 6. Germline-derived CDR1 and CDR2 are SGHKS and YYEKEE (reference sequence). This CDR3 is 14 amino acids long. The CDR3 loop is CASSGRDRFTEAFF. The CDR3 bases are TGTGCCAGCAGCGGGAGGGACAGGTTCACTGAAGCTTTCTTT.

The chain has TRBV5-8 and TRBJ2-2, with 14 bases matching TRBD2. The CDR3 covers 18 residues. The germline V gene has CDR1 SGHTS and CDR2 YDEGEE. V trimming: 2 bases; J trimming: 2 bases; junction bases outside the gene matches: 5. The CDR3, as DNA: TGTGCCAGCAGCTTAACCGGGACTAGCGGGGGAAACACCGGGGAGCTGTTTTTT. It translates to CASSLTGTSGGNTGELFF.

This clone was detected a few times. The CDR3 DNA follows: TGCGCCAGCACCCCGACAGGGGGCATAGACGAGCAGTACTTC. This codes for CASTPTGGIDEQYF. The chain couples TRBV10-2 to TRBJ2-7; 10 nucleotides align to TRBD1. The J segment lost 5 bases and the V segment lost 7 bases, leaving 8 bases of the junction unmatched. Per the germline V gene, CDR1 is WSHSY and CDR2 is SAAADI. The CDR3 spans 14 residues.

The chain couples TRBV19 to TRBJ2-1; D is perhaps TRBD2 (6 bases). V lost 4 bases and J 5 bases, leaving 12 bases between the germline ends. The CDR3 has 14 residues. The germline V gene encodes CDR1 LNHDA and CDR2 SQIVND (reference sequence). The CDR3 DNA follows: TGTGCCAGTAGTACTCCGGGACTCCACAATGAGCAGTTCTTC. Protein sequence: CASSTPGLHNEQFF.